This TCR beta chain was retrieved from a study of blood T cell repertoires in COVID-19. Background on the study: The samples span acute and convalescent COVID-19 from the United States, Italy and Spain.

This table comes from immunoSEQ multiplex PCR, and its TCRdb copy is limited to in-frame clones, with some not included. Counted here are 150,000 or so clones, under 85% occurring once; the ten biggest clones make up roughly 1.5%. Material: peripheral blood. The TCR comes from a human donor in a cohort sampled during active COVID-19.

CDR3: CASSEGRTGSYEQYF. CDR3 nucleotides: TGTGCCAGCTCCGAGGGGCGGACAGGCTCCTACGAGCAGTACTTC. This chain joins TRBV18 and TRBJ2-7; 7 bases are shared with TRBD1. Germline V lookup: CDR1 KGHSH, CDR2 LQKENI. V gave up 6 bases and J gave up 0 bases; unmatched junction bases: 8. This CDR3 is 15 amino acids long.